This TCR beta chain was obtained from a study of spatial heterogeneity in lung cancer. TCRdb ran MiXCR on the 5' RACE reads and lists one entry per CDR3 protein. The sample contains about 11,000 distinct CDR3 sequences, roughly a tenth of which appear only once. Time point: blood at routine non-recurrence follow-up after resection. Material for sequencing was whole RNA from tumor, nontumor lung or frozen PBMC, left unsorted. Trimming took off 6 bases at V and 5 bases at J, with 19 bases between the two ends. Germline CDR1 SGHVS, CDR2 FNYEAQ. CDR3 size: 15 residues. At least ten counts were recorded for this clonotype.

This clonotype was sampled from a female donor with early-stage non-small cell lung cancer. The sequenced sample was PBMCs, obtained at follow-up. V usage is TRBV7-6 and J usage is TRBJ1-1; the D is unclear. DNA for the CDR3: TGTGCCAGCAGTACCCGACACGGGAGTAGTACTGAAGCTTTCTTT. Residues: CASSTRHGSSTEAFF.